These 30 T cell receptor beta chains were sequenced from one sample in a study of Ad26.COV2.S vaccination and SARS-CoV-2 variants. Only in-frame clones appear in the TCRdb table, and some are missing; sequencing was by immunoSEQ multiplex PCR. Of about 480,000 clones in the sample, 87% were seen once. Treatment here: roughly 18 received Ad26.COV2.S at low or high dose, single or two shots; 5 received placebo; per-sample allocation not given. Vaccine and placebo recipients were sampled on day 63 after the first injection. This specimen consisted of peripheral blood, obtained in a trial of Ad26.COV2.S vaccine versus placebo. The origin of the receptors is a person aged 18-65 years who received the Ad26.COV2.S COVID-19 vaccine or a placebo.

V gene TRBV15 combines with J gene TRBJ2-3; D call uncertain. The germline gives CDR1 LNHNV, CDR2 YYDKDF (reference sequence). The CDR3 runs 14 residues. The V gene lost 0 bases and the J gene lost 5 bases, with 9 bases spanning the gap. CDR3 nucleotides: TGTGCCACCAGCAGAGACCCAAAAGGAGATACGCAGTATTTT. It is translated as CATSRDPKGDTQYF.

V gene TRBV28 combines with J gene TRBJ2-5; D gene ambiguous. V dropped 6 bases and J dropped 7 bases, with 18 bases sitting between them. There are 14 residues in the CDR3. Germline CDR1 is MDHEN and CDR2 is SYDVKM. The CDR3 DNA reads TGTGCCAGCAGGATCTCCGGAACCCTTAGGACCCAGTACTTC. This gives the protein CASRISGTLRTQYF.

The gene calls are TRBV6-5 and TRBJ1-1; D is ambiguous. CDR3 length: 12 residues. Germline-derived CDR1 and CDR2 are MNHEY and SVGAGI. V was cut by 5 bases and J by 6 bases, with 10 bases left in between. The CDR3 DNA reads as TGTGCCAGCAGTAGAAGTGGGTCTGAAGCTTTCTTT. Its translation is CASSRSGSEAFF.

For the CDR3, the DNA is TGTGCCAGCAGCCGAGACCTACTAGCGGGCTCTTACAATGAGCAGTTCTTC. This gives the protein CASSRDLLAGSYNEQFF. The chain has TRBV3-1 (or the pseudogene TRBV3-2) and TRBJ2-1, with TRBD2 matching 9 bases. The germline gives CDR1 LGHDT, CDR2 YNNKEL (reference sequence). The V segment lost 4 bases and the J segment 4 bases; nucleotides outside the gene matches: 11. This CDR3 comprises 17 residues.

The chain recombines TRBV12-3 or TRBV12-4 with TRBJ1-3; D is ambiguous. CDR3 size: 12 residues. Deletions cut 4 bases from V and 14 bases from J, with 15 bases between. The CDR3 loop reads CASSSGRAFLYF. The CDR3 region has the DNA TGTGCCAGCAGTTCCGGTCGAGCCTTCCTATATTTT.

V gene TRBV28 combines with J gene TRBJ2-5; D is ambiguous. V dropped 8 bases and J dropped 2 bases, with 12 bases sitting between them. Per the germline V gene, CDR1 is MDHEN and CDR2 is SYDVKM. The CDR3 loop spans 13 amino acids. The CDR3: CASHLGGQETQYF. The CDR3 bases are TGTGCCAGCCATTTAGGCGGACAAGAGACCCAGTACTTC.

This chain uses TRBV3-1 (or the pseudogene TRBV3-2) with TRBJ1-4; unclear D gene. With 1 base removed from V and 2 bases from J, the gap between germline ends came to 8 bases. This CDR3 region has 15 residues. In germline, CDR1 is LGHDT, CDR2 YNNKEL (reference sequence). The CDR3 DNA is TGTGCCAGCAGCCAAGTGGAAGGGACTAATGAAAAACTGTTTTTT. Amino acid sequence: CASSQVEGTNEKLFF.

CDR3 protein: CASSHGTSTQQFF. The CDR3 nucleotides read TGTGCCAGCAGCCACGGGACTAGCACTCAGCAGTTCTTC. The chain joins TRBV7-3 to TRBJ2-1, with TRBD2 matching 9 bases. Germline trimming cut 5 bases from V and 11 bases from J; bases unmatched to any gene: 7. This CDR3 comprises 13 residues. Germline V lookup: CDR1 SGHTA, CDR2 FQGTGA. Complete variable domain (other parts from reference TRBV7-3 and TRBJ2-1): GAGVSQTPSNKVTEKGKYVELRCDPISGHTALYWYRQSLGQGPEFLIYFQGTGAADDSGLPNDRFFAVRPEGSVSTLKIQRTERGDSAVYLCASSHGTSTQQFFGPGTRLTVL.

The chain links TRBV4-2 to TRBJ1-6; the D is unclear. The CDR3 covers 16 residues. V lost 5 bases to trimming and J lost 0 bases, with 11 bases between them. Per germline, CDR1 LGHNA and CDR2 YNFKEQ. This chain's CDR3 is CASSNQESSYNSPLHF. The CDR3 DNA reads TGTGCCAGCAGCAACCAGGAAAGCTCCTATAATTCACCCCTCCACTTT.

The chain couples TRBV6-6 to TRBJ2-7, with 7 positions matching TRBD1. The germline V gene has CDR1 MNHNY and CDR2 SVGAGI (reference sequence). V lost 0 bases and J lost 1; bases outside the gene matches: 6. The CDR3 consists of 16 residues. CDR3 loop: CASSYSRTGQSYEQYF. As DNA, the CDR3 is TGTGCCAGCAGTTACTCCCGGACAGGCCAATCCTACGAGCAGTACTTC.

The chain couples TRBV24-1 to TRBJ2-1; 13 bases match TRBD2. Trimming removed 5 bases from V and 4 bases from J; junction bases left unmatched: 1. Germline CDR1 reads KGHDR; CDR2 reads SFDVKD. This CDR3 contains 15 residues. CDR3 in DNA: TGTGCCACCAGTGCACTAGCGGGAGGGTACAATGAGCAGTTCTTC. Translated, it gives CATSALAGGYNEQFF.

The rearrangement uses TRBV19 and TRBJ1-1; D is perhaps TRBD1 (5 bases). CDR3 length: 13 amino acids. Per germline, CDR1 LNHDA and CDR2 SQIVND (reference sequence). V was pared by 11 bases and J by 4 bases, with 17 bases between. The CDR3, as DNA: TGTGCCGCGGGGCAGGCCCAGGGCACTGAAGCTTTCTTT. This codes for CAAGQAQGTEAFF.

This clone was detected only once. The chain is built from TRBV7-6 and TRBJ1-4; D gene uncertain. Deletions cut 1 base from V and 5 bases from J, with 2 bases between. This CDR3 region has 12 residues. Germline CDR1 reads SGHVS; CDR2 reads FNYEAQ. The CDR3 DNA is TGTGCCAGCAGCTTAGTGAATGAAAAACTGTTTTTT. Translation: CASSLVNEKLFF.

The chain has TRBV5-1 and TRBJ2-1; possibly TRBD1 for D (6 bases). The CDR3 is 15 amino acids. V dropped 0 bases and J dropped 13 bases, with 20 bases sitting between them. Germline V gives CDR1 SGHRS, CDR2 YFSETQ. CDR3 region: CASSLGSRGPSVQFF. Written as DNA, the CDR3 is TGCGCCAGCAGCTTGGGGTCCAGGGGCCCAAGCGTCCAGTTCTTC. Drawing the rest from reference TRBV5-1 and TRBJ2-1, the complete variable domain is KAGVTQTPRYLIKTRGQQVTLSCSPISGHRSVSWYQQTPGQGLQFLFEYFSETQRNKGNFPGRFSGRQFSNSRSEMNVSTLELGDSALYLCASSLGSRGPSVQFFGPGTRLTVL.

J is TRBJ2-7 and V is TRBV3-1 (or the pseudogene TRBV3-2), with 12 bases lining up with TRBD2. This CDR3 spans 16 amino acids. Germline CDR1 LGHDT, CDR2 YNNKEL (reference sequence). With V trimmed by 3 bases and J by 0 bases, 3 bases remained unmatched. The CDR3 bases are TGTGCCAGCAGCCAGACTAGCGGGAGTCTCTCCTACGAGCAGTACTTC. Its protein product is CASSQTSGSLSYEQYF.

The rearrangement uses TRBV6-2 or TRBV6-3 and TRBJ2-2; D uncertain. Germline V gene data show CDR1 as MNHEY and CDR2 as SVGEGT. V dropped 2 bases and J dropped 2 bases, with 9 bases sitting between them. This CDR3 region has 15 residues. This chain's CDR3 is CASSYKRTNTGELFF. CDR3 bases: TGTGCCAGCAGTTACAAGCGAACAAACACCGGGGAGCTGTTTTTT.

The rearrangement uses TRBV5-1 and TRBJ1-1; D uncertain. The ends were cut back, 0 bases at V and 4 bases at J, with 10 bases in the middle. This CDR3 is 14 amino acids long. Per the germline V gene, CDR1 is SGHRS and CDR2 is YFSETQ. CDR3 DNA sequence: TGCGCCAGCAGCTTGGCGGCGGCGGGCACTGAAGCTTTCTTT. Translation: CASSLAAAGTEAFF.

This chain links TRBV5-1 with TRBJ1-1, with 7 bases aligning to TRBD1. The CDR3 runs to 15 residues. The V and J ends lost 4 bases and 1 base, in that order; junction bases with no gene match: 7. Germline V lookup: CDR1 SGHRS, CDR2 YFSETQ. The CDR3 region has the DNA TGCGCCAGCAGCCCTACAGGGGCAAGGAACACTGAAGCTTTCTTT. Translated: CASSPTGARNTEAFF.

The chain employs TRBV10-3 and TRBJ2-5; D unresolved. V shed 0 bases and J shed 5 bases, with 4 bases lying between them. CDR3 length: 12 residues. Germline V gene data show CDR1 as ENHRY and CDR2 as SYGVKD. The DNA of the CDR3 is TGTGCCATCAGTGAGTCTCGGGAGACCCAGTACTTC. Protein sequence: CAISESRETQYF.

This chain uses TRBV20-1 with TRBJ1-5, with D tentatively TRBD1 (5 bases). Trimming pared 3 bases from V and 2 bases from J, leaving 14 bases between. The CDR3 runs to 15 residues. Looked up from germline, CDR1 is DFQATT and CDR2 is SNEGSKA (reference sequence). The CDR3 sequence: CSASAGSGGNQPQHF. CDR3 sequence (DNA): TGCAGTGCTAGTGCAGGGAGCGGGGGCAATCAGCCCCAGCATTTT.

Of note for this clone: This may be a read error, as it is one base from a much larger clone. This chain links TRBV12-3 or TRBV12-4 with TRBJ2-2; D perhaps matches TRBD2 (6 bases). The CDR3 contains 13 residues. V shed 6 bases and J shed 1 base, with 6 bases lying between them. CDR3: CASSGGNTGELFF. For the CDR3, the DNA is TGTGCCAGCAGCGGGGGGAACACCGGGGAGCTGTTTTTT.

The CDR3 DNA is TGCGCCAGCAGCTTGGTGCTCGGGGATGAGCAGTTCTTC. This gives the protein CASSLVLGDEQFF. The chain is built from TRBV5-1 and TRBJ2-1; D may be TRBD2 (5 bases). Germline V gene lookup returns CDR1 SGHRS and CDR2 YFSETQ. The CDR3 extends over 13 amino acids. V lost 0 bases and J 8 bases, leaving 9 bases between the germline ends.

The rearrangement joins TRBV7-9 to TRBJ2-2; D might be TRBD2 (7 bases). Germline V gives CDR1 SEHNR, CDR2 FQNEAQ (reference sequence). This CDR3 has 15 residues. Trimming stripped 5 bases from V and 3 bases from J, with 13 bases between. This CDR3 reads CASSGRGADTGELFF. CDR3 nucleotide sequence: TGTGCCAGCAGCGGCCGGGGGGCAGACACCGGGGAGCTGTTTTTT.

The chain recombines TRBV6-5 with TRBJ2-7; D gene uncertain. The CDR3 extends over 12 amino acids. Germline V gives CDR1 MNHEY, CDR2 SVGAGI. Between the trimmed V and J ends, which lost 10 bases and 0 bases, there was a span of 10 bases. CDR3 sequence: CATLRVSYEQYF. In nucleotides, the CDR3 is TGTGCCACCCTCAGAGTCTCCTACGAGCAGTACTTC.

The chain employs TRBV10-3 and TRBJ2-2; 11 positions agree with TRBD2. The CDR3 extends over 15 amino acids. The germline V gene encodes CDR1 ENHRY and CDR2 SYGVKD. The junction had 6 bases not matched to a gene; V was cut back by 6 bases and J by 6 bases. The CDR3 spells CAISLLAGVAGELFF. CDR3 nucleotides: TGTGCCATCAGCCTACTAGCGGGAGTCGCCGGGGAGCTGTTTTTT.

This clone was seen only a few times. The chain links TRBV3-1 (or the pseudogene TRBV3-2) to TRBJ1-2; D might be TRBD1 (5 bases). V lost 0 bases and J lost 10, with 15 bases in between. The CDR3 covers 14 residues. In germline, CDR1 is LGHDT, CDR2 YNNKEL (reference sequence). CDR3 region: CASSQDFGREDYTF. The CDR3 coding sequence is TGTGCCAGCAGCCAAGATTTCGGCAGGGAGGACTACACCTTC.

The chain has TRBV20-1 and TRBJ1-6; D call uncertain. CDR1 and CDR2 from the germline V gene are DFQATT and SNEGSKA (reference sequence). Trimming took off 2 bases at V and 9 bases at J, with 5 bases between the two ends. This CDR3 comprises 11 residues. This CDR3 reads CSARFSSPLHF. CDR3 nucleotides: TGCAGTGCTAGATTCAGTTCACCCCTCCACTTT.

The J gene is TRBJ2-1, the V gene TRBV28; 9 bases fit TRBD2. From germline, CDR1 is MDHEN and CDR2 SYDVKM. The V segment lost 5 bases and the J segment 8 bases; nucleotides outside the gene matches: 7. This CDR3 contains 14 residues. Here the CDR3 reads CASSPGTSRDEQFF. Written as DNA, the CDR3 is TGTGCCAGCAGTCCCGGGACTAGCAGGGATGAGCAGTTCTTC.

This sequence joins TRBV30 and TRBJ1-6, with unresolved D. Trimming pared 4 bases from V and 4 bases from J, leaving 11 bases between. The CDR3 sequence is 14 residues long. CDR1 is GTSNPN and CDR2 is SVGIG in the germline V gene (reference sequence). The CDR3 nucleotides read TGTGCCTGGAAGGCCACAGCTTATAATTCACCCCTCCACTTT. Translation: CAWKATAYNSPLHF.

CDR3 in DNA: TGTGCCACCAGTGATTTTGGGACAGGGGGAAGATACGAGCAGTACTTC. Translation: CATSDFGTGGRYEQYF. This chain links TRBV24-1 with TRBJ2-7, with TRBD1 matching over 11 bases. This CDR3 has 16 residues. The germline V gene has CDR1 KGHDR and CDR2 SFDVKD. V lost 1 base, J lost 4 bases, and 5 bases stayed unmatched.